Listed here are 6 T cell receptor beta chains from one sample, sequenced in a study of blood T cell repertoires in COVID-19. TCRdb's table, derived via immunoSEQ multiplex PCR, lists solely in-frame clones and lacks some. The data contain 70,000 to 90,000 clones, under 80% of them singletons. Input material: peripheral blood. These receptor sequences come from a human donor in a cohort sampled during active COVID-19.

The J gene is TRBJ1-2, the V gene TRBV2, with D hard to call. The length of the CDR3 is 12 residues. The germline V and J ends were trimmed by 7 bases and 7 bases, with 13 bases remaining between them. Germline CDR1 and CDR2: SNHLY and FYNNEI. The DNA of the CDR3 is TGTGCCAGCATGGGCCCATTAGGTGGCTACACCTTC. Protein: CASMGPLGGYTF.

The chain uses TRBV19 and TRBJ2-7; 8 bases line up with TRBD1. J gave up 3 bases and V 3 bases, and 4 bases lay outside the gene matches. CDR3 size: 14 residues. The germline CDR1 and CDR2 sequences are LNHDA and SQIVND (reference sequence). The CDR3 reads CASSIVGTGYEQYF. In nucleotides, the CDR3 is TGTGCCAGTAGTATCGTCGGGACAGGCTACGAGCAGTACTTC.

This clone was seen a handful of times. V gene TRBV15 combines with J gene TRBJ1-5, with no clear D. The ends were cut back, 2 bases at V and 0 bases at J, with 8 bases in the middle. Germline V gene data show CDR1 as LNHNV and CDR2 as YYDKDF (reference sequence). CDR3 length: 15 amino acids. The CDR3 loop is CATSRQDYSNQPQHF. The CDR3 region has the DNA TGTGCCACCAGCAGACAGGACTATAGCAATCAGCCCCAGCATTTT.

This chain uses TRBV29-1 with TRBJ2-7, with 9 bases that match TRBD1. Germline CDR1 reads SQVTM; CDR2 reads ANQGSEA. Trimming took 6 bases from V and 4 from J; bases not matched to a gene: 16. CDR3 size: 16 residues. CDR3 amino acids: CSVPGQGRDPWYEQYF. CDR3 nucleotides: TGCAGCGTGCCGGGACAGGGAAGGGACCCTTGGTACGAGCAGTACTTC.

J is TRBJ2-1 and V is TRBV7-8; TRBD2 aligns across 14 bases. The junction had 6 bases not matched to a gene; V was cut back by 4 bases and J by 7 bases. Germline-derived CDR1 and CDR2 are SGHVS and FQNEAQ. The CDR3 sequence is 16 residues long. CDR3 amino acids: CASSSRTSGGRNEQFF. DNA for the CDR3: TGTGCCAGCAGCTCCCGGACTAGCGGGGGGCGGAATGAGCAGTTCTTC.

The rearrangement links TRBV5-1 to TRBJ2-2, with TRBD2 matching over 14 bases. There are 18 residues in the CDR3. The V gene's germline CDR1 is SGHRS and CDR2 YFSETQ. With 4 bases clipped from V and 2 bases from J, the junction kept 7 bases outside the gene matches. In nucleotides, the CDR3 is TGCGCCAGCAGCCCAGGACTAGCGGGGGGAAGCAACACCGGGGAGCTGTTTTTT. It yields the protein CASSPGLAGGSNTGELFF.